This T cell receptor (beta chain) stems from a study of STAT5B mutations in CD4+ large granular lymphocyte leukemia. Study observations and caveats: Patient CD4-sorted repertoires stayed more clonal than healthy ones after leukemic-clone removal. No patients shared main leukemic clonotypes, though about 25% appeared at low frequency elsewhere.

Per the original data handling: Productive clonotypes were detectable down to 2.59 x 10-5 frequency. Method: immunoSEQ multiplex PCR; TCRdb's copy keeps in-frame clones and lacks some. V and J calls and clone size are copied from that table; D and trimming were computed from the DNA. The sample contains 6,000 or so clones, roughly 70% of which appear only once. The count of this clone is one. The antigen remains undetermined. Depending on availability, patient cells were bead-separated fractions or unselected PBMC. The CDR3 spans 15 residues. Looked up from germline, CDR1 is MNHNY and CDR2 is SVGAGI (reference sequence). With 2 bases clipped from V and 4 bases from J, the junction kept 5 bases outside the gene matches.

This receptor was identified in a woman between 70 and 85 years old with CD4+ T-cell large granular lymphocyte leukemia. The chain couples TRBV6-6 to TRBJ1-3; TRBD1 aligns across 7 bases. Sequencing was done on a sample of PBMCs. CDR3 DNA sequence: TGTGCCAGCAGTTACCTACCGGGACAGGGAAACACCATATATTTT. Amino acid sequence: CASSYLPGQGNTIYF.